What follows are 11 T cell receptor beta chains derived from one specimen sequenced in a study of Graves' ophthalmopathy and Graves' hyperthyroidism (dated by TCRdb to 2016 to 2019). Reads for this sample came from an Illumina HiSeq 2000. TCR beta CDR3 regions were amplified from RNA transcripts for repertoire sequencing. The first round of RT-PCR was done with HTBI primers and the Qiagen OneStep RT-PCR kit, and was followed by a second round of multiplex PCR, then size selection and purification. TCRdb took the public reads, trimmed them with fastp at Q25, ran MiXCR for clone calling and kept in-frame beta chains. Every entry covers one CDR3 protein and lists the most common genes and DNA from its rows. The sample table holds a few hundred thousand distinct CDR3 sequences, of which approximately 37% were seen once. Jointly, the top ten make up about 4.2% of the sample. Sequenced input: peripheral blood or thyroid tissue (not recorded which). The receptors here all came from an adult man with Graves' hyperthyroidism.

This clonotype has a single count. This may be a read error: a much more frequent sequence differs by one nucleotide. V is TRBV9 and J is TRBJ1-2; TRBD1 agrees at 7 bases. The CDR3 has 14 residues. Germline-derived CDR1 and CDR2 are SGDLS and YYNGEE. CDR3 sequence (DNA): TGTACCAGCAGCGCAACGACAGGGCGACATGGCTACACCTTC. This codes for CTSSATTGRHGYTF.

This clonotype was seen a handful of times. The chain links TRBV7-3 to TRBJ2-6, with a possible D match to TRBD1 (5 bases). Germline V gene lookup returns CDR1 SGHTA and CDR2 FQGTGA. V was cut by 4 bases and J by 1 base, with 11 bases left in between. The CDR3 length is 16 residues. CDR3 coding DNA: TGTGCCAGCAGCTCCCCAGGGTCTTCTGGGGCCAACGTCCTGACTTTC. Its protein is CASSSPGSSGANVLTF. The full variable domain, in which reference TRBV7-3 and TRBJ2-6 provide the parts outside the CDR3, is GAGVSQTPSNKVTEKGKYVELRCDPISGHTALYWYRQSLGQGPEFLIYFQGTGAADDSGLPNDRFFAVRPEGSVSTLKIQRTERGDSAVYLCASSSPGSSGANVLTFGAGSRLTVL.

The chain links TRBV10-3 to TRBJ1-4, with D possibly TRBD1 on 6 matching bases. Germline V gene data show CDR1 as ENHRY and CDR2 as SYGVKD. The CDR3 contains 24 residues. Trimming left V 0 bases short and J 8 bases short, with 40 bases between. The CDR3 bases are TGTGCCATCAGTGAGTCTCAGGGGCCGAGTAATTCACCCCTGAGACTCACTGATGGGGAAAAACTGTTTTTT. Residues: CAISESQGPSNSPLRLTDGEKLFF.

This clonotype was recorded many times. This rearrangement joins TRBV29-1 to TRBJ1-5; D is unresolved. Per the germline V gene, CDR1 is SQVTM and CDR2 is ANQGSEA. V gave up 4 bases and J gave up 6 bases, with 10 bases separating them. The CDR3 is 12 residues long. The CDR3 DNA reads TGCAGCGTTGGAGGTTACGGTCAGCCCCAGCATTTT. It codes for CSVGGYGQPQHF.

The gene calls are TRBV10-2 and TRBJ2-7; D possibly corresponds to TRBD2 (6 bases). The germline V gene encodes CDR1 WSHSY and CDR2 SAAADI. The V end was cut by 3 bases, the J end by 5 bases, with 11 bases between. The CDR3 totals 13 residues. CDR3 nucleotide sequence: TGCGCCAGCAGTGACAGGAGGGACCACGAGCAGTACTTC. It encodes CASSDRRDHEQYF.

The chain employs TRBV4-1 and TRBJ1-5, with 8 bases matching TRBD1. V trimming: 3 bases; J trimming: 5 bases; junction bases outside the gene matches: 6. From germline, CDR1 is MGHRA and CDR2 YSYEKL. This CDR3 has 15 amino acids. Written as DNA, the CDR3 is TGCGCCAGCAGCCATTTACCGACAGGGGATCAGCCCCAGCATTTT. This gives the protein CASSHLPTGDQPQHF.

This clonotype was picked up many times. The J gene is TRBJ2-5, the V gene TRBV10-3, with 9 bases lining up with TRBD1. The V gene's germline CDR1 is ENHRY and CDR2 SYGVKD. The CDR3 extends over 15 amino acids. V shed 6 bases, J shed 4 bases, and the junction held 9 bases outside the gene matches. As DNA, the CDR3 is TGTGCCATCAGAGCGTCGGACAGGGGTATAGAGACCCAGTACTTC. Protein product: CAIRASDRGIETQYF.

This clonotype was detected only a few times. A much larger clonotype is one base distant, so this may be a read error. The rearrangement uses TRBV7-9 and TRBJ2-2, with a tentative D call TRBD2 (5 bases). Germline CDR1 SEHNR, CDR2 FQNEAQ (reference sequence). CDR3 length equals 15 residues. In DNA, the CDR3 is TGTGCCGGCAGACCGGACGGGACGAACACCGGGGAGCTGTTTTTT. Translation: CAGRPDGTNTGELFF.

V usage is TRBV7-9 and J usage is TRBJ2-2, with TRBD2 matching 9 bases. CDR3 size: 17 residues. Germline V CDR1 and CDR2: SEHNR, FQNEAQ (reference sequence). The junction had 14 bases not matched to a gene; V was cut back by 5 bases and J by 7 bases. The CDR3 loop reads CASSQEVRASGVGELFF. For the CDR3, the DNA is TGTGCCAGCAGCCAAGAAGTTAGGGCTAGCGGGGTCGGGGAGCTGTTTTTT.

This clonotype was counted ten times or more. The rearrangement links TRBV7-2 to TRBJ1-6, with 7 bases matching TRBD1. CDR3 length: 15 amino acids. V shed 4 bases, J shed 9 bases, and the junction held 9 bases outside the gene matches. Germline CDR1 reads SGHTA; CDR2 reads FQGNSA. The CDR3, as DNA: TGTGCCAGCAGCTCCCGGGACAGATCCAGTTCACCCCTCCACTTT. Translating it yields CASSSRDRSSSPLHF.

This clonotype was seen at least ten times. J is TRBJ1-1 and V is TRBV15; no clear D. Germline values: CDR1 LNHNV, CDR2 YYDKDF (reference sequence). CDR3 size: 13 residues. Deletions cut 7 bases from V and 1 base from J, with 10 bases between. CDR3 DNA: TGTGCCACCAAGTTCACCAGGAACACTGAAGCTTTCTTT. It yields the protein CATKFTRNTEAFF.